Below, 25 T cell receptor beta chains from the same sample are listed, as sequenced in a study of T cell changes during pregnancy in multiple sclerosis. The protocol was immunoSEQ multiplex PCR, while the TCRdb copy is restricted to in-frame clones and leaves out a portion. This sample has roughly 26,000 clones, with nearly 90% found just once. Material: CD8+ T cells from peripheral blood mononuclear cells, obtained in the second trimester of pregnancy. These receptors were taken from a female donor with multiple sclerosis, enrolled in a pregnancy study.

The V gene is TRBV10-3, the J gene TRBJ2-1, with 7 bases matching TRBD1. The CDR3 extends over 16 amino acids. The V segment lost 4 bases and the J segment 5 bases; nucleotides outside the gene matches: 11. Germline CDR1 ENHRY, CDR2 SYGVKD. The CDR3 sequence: CAISALGQIHNNEQFF. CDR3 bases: TGTGCCATCAGTGCGCTGGGACAGATTCACAACAATGAGCAGTTCTTC.

DNA for the CDR3: TGTGCCAGCAGCCCCTGGCGGGACTCCTACGAGCAGTACTTC. Translating it yields CASSPWRDSYEQYF. V usage is TRBV11-3 and J usage is TRBJ2-7, with a possible D match to TRBD2 (6 bases). This CDR3 has 14 amino acids. The germline gives CDR1 SGHNT, CDR2 YENEEA. V shed 5 bases and J shed 0 bases, with 11 bases lying between them.

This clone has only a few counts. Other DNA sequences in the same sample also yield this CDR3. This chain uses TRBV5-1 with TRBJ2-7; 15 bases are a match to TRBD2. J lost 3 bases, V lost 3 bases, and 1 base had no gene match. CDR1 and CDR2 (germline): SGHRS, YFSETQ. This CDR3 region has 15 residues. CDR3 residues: CASSSGLAGGYEQYF. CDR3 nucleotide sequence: TGCGCCAGCAGCTCGGGACTAGCGGGAGGCTACGAGCAGTACTTC. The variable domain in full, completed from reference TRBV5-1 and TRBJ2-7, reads KAGVTQTPRYLIKTRGQQVTLSCSPISGHRSVSWYQQTPGQGLQFLFEYFSETQRNKGNFPGRFSGRQFSNSRSEMNVSTLELGDSALYLCASSSGLAGGYEQYFGPGTRLTVT.

CDR3 sequence: CASSELGQGNTEAFF. As DNA, the CDR3 is TGTGCCAGCAGTGAATTGGGACAGGGGAACACTGAAGCTTTCTTT. This chain links TRBV6-1 with TRBJ1-1, with 9 positions matching TRBD1. The CDR3 has 15 amino acids. The trim removed 2 bases at V and 1 base at J, leaving 2 bases unmatched. CDR1 MNHNS and CDR2 SASEGT come from the germline V gene.

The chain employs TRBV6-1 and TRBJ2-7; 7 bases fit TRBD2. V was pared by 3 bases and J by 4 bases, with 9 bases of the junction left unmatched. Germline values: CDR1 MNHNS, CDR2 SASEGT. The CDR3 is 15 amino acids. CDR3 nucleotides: TGTGCCAGCAGTGAGGGGGGACTACCGCAATACGAGCAGTACTTC. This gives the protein CASSEGGLPQYEQYF.

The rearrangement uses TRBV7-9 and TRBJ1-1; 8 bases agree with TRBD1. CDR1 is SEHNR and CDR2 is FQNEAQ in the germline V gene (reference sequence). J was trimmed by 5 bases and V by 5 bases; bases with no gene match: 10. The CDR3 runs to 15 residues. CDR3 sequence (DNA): TGTGCCAGCAGCGCAATTCAGGGGGCGCTTACTGAAGCTTTCTTT. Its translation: CASSAIQGALTEAFF.

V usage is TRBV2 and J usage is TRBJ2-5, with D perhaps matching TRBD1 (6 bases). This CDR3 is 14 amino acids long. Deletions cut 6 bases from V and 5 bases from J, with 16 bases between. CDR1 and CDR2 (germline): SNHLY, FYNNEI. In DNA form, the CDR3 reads TGTGCCAGCAGAGGACCTCAGGGGATCGAGACCCAGTACTTC. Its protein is CASRGPQGIETQYF. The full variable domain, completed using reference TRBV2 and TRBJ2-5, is EPEVTQTPSHQVTQMGQEVILRCVPISNHLYFYWYRQILGQKVEFLVSFYNNEISEKSEIFDDQFSVERPDGSNFTLKIRSTKLEDSAMYFCASRGPQGIETQYFGPGTRLLVL.

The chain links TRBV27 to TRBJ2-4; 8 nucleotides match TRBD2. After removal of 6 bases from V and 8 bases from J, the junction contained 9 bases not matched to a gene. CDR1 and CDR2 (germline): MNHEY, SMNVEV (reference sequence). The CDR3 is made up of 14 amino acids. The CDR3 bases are TGTGCCAGCAGACGGGGGGGTGATGGGGACATTCAGTACTTC. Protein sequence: CASRRGGDGDIQYF.

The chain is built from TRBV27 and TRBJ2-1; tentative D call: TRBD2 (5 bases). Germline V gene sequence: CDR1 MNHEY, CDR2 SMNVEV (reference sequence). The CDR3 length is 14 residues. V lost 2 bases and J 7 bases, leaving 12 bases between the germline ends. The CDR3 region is CASSLGGRVNEQFF. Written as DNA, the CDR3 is TGTGCCAGCAGTTTAGGTGGGAGAGTTAATGAGCAGTTCTTC.

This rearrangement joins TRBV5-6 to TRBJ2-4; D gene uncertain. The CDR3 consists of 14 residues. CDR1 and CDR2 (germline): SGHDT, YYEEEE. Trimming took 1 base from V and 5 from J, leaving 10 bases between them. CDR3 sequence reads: CASSLFPFQNIQYF. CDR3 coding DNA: TGTGCCAGCAGCTTGTTTCCCTTCCAAAACATTCAGTACTTC.

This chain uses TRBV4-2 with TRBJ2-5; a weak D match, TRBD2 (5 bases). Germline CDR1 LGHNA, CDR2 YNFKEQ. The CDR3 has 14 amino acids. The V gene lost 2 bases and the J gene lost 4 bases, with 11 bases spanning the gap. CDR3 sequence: CASSQHPEGETQYF. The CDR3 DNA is TGTGCCAGCAGCCAACACCCTGAGGGAGAGACCCAGTACTTC.

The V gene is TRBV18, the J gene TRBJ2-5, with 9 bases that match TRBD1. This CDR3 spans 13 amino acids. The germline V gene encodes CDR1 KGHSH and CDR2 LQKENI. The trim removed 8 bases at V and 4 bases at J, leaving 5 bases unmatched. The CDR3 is CASRTGGGETQYF. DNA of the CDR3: TGTGCCAGCCGAACAGGGGGCGGAGAGACCCAGTACTTC.

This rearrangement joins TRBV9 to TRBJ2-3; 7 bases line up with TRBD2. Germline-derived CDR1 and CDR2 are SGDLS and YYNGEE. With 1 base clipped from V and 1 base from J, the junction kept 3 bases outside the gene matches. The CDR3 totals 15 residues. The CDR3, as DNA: TGTGCCAGCAGCGTATGGAGCGGGGGCACAGATACGCAGTATTTT. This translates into CASSVWSGGTDTQYF.

The CDR3 protein is CAISESGSSYEQYF. CDR3 nucleotide sequence: TGTGCCATCAGTGAAAGCGGATCCTCCTACGAGCAGTACTTC. This rearrangement joins TRBV10-3 to TRBJ2-7; D possibly corresponds to TRBD2 (5 bases). Trimming took 3 bases from V and 0 from J, leaving 9 bases between them. The CDR3 has 14 residues. CDR1 is ENHRY and CDR2 is SYGVKD in the germline V gene.

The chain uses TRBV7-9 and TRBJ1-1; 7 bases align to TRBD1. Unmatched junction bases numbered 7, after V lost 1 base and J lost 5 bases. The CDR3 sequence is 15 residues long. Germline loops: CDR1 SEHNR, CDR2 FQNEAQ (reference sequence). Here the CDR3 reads CASSLGPLQGTEAFF. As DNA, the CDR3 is TGTGCCAGCAGCTTAGGGCCGCTACAGGGGACTGAAGCTTTCTTT.

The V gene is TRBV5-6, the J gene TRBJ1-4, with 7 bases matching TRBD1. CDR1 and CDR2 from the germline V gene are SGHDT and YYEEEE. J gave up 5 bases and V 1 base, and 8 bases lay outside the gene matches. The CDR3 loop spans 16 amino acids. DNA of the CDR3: TGTGCCAGCAGCTTGAGTACGGGACAGACCAATGAAAAACTGTTTTTT. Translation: CASSLSTGQTNEKLFF.

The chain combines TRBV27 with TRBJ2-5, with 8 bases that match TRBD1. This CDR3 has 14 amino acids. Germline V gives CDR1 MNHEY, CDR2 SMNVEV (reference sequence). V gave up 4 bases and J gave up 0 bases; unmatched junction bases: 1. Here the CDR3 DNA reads TGTGCCAGCAGTTGGGACAGGTACCAAGAGACCCAGTACTTC. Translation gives CASSWDRYQETQYF.

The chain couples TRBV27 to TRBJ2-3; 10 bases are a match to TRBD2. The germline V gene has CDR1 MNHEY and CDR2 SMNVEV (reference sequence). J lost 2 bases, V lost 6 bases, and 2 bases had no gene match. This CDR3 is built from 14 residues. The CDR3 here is CASRGLAYTDTQYF. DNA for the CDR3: TGTGCCAGCAGGGGACTAGCGTACACAGATACGCAGTATTTT.

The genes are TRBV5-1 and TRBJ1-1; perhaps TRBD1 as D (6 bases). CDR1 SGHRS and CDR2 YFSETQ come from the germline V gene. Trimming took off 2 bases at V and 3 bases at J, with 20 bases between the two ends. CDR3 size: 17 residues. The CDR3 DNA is TGCGCCAGCAGCTTAACAGGGTCAATGTCGTGGGACACTGAAGCTTTCTTT. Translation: CASSLTGSMSWDTEAFF.

This CDR3 reads CASSLAGNLNYGYTF. The CDR3 DNA reads TGTGCCAGCAGCTTGGCAGGGAACCTTAACTATGGCTACACCTTC. V gene TRBV5-5 combines with J gene TRBJ1-2, with TRBD1 as a possible D gene (5 bases). The V and J ends lost 0 bases and 1 base respectively, with 10 bases between them. Germline assignment: CDR1 SGHKS and CDR2 YYEKEE (reference sequence). The CDR3 contains 15 residues. The entire variable domain, with the rest obtained from reference TRBV5-5 and TRBJ1-2, is as follows: DAGVTQSPTHLIKTRGQQVTLRCSPISGHKSVSWYQQVLGQGPQFIFQYYEKEERGRGNFPDRFSARQFPNYSSELNVNALLLGDSALYLCASSLAGNLNYGYTFGSGTRLTVV.

The CDR3, as DNA: TGTGCCAGCAGCCGATACCCGGGGGGGCAGGGCACAGATACGCAGTATTTT. As protein: CASSRYPGGQGTDTQYF. V is TRBV7-6 and J is TRBJ2-3, with 8 bases matching TRBD2. V lost 5 bases, J lost 1 base, and 11 bases stayed unmatched. This CDR3 region has 17 residues. Germline CDR1 SGHVS, CDR2 FNYEAQ.

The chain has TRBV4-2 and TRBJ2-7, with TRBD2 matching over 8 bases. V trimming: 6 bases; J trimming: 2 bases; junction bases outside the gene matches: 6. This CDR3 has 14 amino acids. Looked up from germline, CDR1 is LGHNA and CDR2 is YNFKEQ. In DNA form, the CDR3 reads TGTGCCAGCAGTTCGACGGGAGGGCCCTACGAGCAGTACTTC. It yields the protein CASSSTGGPYEQYF.

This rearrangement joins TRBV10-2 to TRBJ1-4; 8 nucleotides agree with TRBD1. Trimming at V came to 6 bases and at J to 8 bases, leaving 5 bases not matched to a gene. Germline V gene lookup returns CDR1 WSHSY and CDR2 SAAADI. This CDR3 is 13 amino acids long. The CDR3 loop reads CASRQGEGEKLFF. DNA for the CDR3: TGCGCCAGCAGACAGGGGGAAGGGGAAAAACTGTTTTTT.

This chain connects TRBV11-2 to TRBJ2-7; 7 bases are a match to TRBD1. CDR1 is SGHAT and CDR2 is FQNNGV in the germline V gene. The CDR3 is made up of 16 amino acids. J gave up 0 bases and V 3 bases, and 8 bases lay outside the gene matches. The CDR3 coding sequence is TGTGCCAGCAGCTTCCCCTGGACAGGTCTCTCCTACGAGCAGTACTTC. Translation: CASSFPWTGLSYEQYF. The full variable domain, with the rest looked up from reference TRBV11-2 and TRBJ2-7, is EAGVAQSPRYKIIEKRQSVAFWCNPISGHATLYWYQQILGQGPKLLIQFQNNGVVDDSQLPKDRFSAERLKGVDSTLKIQPAKLEDSAVYLCASSFPWTGLSYEQYFGPGTRLTVT.

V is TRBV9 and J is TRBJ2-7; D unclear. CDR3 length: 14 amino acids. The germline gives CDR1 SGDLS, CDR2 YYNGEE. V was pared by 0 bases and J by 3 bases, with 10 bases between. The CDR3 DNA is TGTGCCAGCAGCGTAGAACACGGAGACTACGAGCAGTACTTC. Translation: CASSVEHGDYEQYF.